This TCR beta chain was sequenced during a study of cytomegalovirus exposure and HLA in healthy donors. Across the whole study: An earlier analysis identified 100 million to 130 million unique TCR beta sequences in approximately 170 million T cells. Study conclusions and caveats: TCR beta V segments were, for the most part, productive about 87% or about 30% of the time in an earlier analysis. Among TCR beta chains, those listed as cytomegalovirus-associated numbered roughly 150.

The PCR made use of 60 Vbeta and 13 Jbeta primers. The data were produced by immunoSEQ multiplex PCR, yet TCRdb's version contains in-frame clones alone and is incomplete. The sample comprises 150,000 to 200,000 clones, approximately 80% of which are singletons, and about 6.8% rests with the top ten. Germline V CDR1 and CDR2: MNHNS, SASEGT. V lost 5 bases and J lost 5; bases outside the gene matches: 4. The CDR3 has 14 amino acids. Comments on this clone: What it binds is not known.

The sequenced sample consisted of PBMCs. The source is a man aged 50-60 years in good health and CMV-seropositive. J is TRBJ2-2 and V is TRBV6-1, with 8 bases matching TRBD2. The CDR3 spells CASSPERGTGELFF. In DNA, the CDR3 is TGTGCCAGCAGTCCCGAGCGGGGGACCGGGGAGCTGTTTTTT.